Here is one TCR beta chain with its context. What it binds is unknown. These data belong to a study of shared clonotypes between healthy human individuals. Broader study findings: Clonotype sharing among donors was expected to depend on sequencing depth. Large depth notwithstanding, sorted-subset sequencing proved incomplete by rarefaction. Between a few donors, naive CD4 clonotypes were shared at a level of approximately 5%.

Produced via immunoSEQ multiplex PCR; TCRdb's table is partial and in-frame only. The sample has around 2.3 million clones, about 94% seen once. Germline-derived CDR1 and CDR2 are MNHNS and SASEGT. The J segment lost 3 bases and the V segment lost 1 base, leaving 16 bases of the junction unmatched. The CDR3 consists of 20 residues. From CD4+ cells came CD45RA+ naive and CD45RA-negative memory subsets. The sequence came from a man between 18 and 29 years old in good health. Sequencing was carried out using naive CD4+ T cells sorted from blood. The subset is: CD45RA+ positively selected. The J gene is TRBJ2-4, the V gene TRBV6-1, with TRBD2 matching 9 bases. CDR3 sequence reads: CASSEEGAGTSRYNKNIQYF. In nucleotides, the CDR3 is TGTGCCAGCAGTGAAGAGGGGGCCGGGACTAGCAGGTATAACAAAAACATTCAGTACTTC.